Below, 14 T cell receptor beta chains from the same sample are listed, as sequenced in a study of blood T cell repertoires in COVID-19. Clones were read by immunoSEQ multiplex PCR, and TCRdb kept only the in-frame ones, dropping some. The table records fewer than 250,000 clones, 87% of them present only once. The sequencing input was PBMCs or T cells enriched from blood (not recorded which). The receptors were gathered from a woman aged 25 to 45 with acute COVID-19.

This rearrangement joins TRBV5-1 to TRBJ2-7, with D perhaps matching TRBD2 (5 bases). Germline CDR1 and CDR2: SGHRS and YFSETQ. Trimming pared 0 bases from V and 0 bases from J, leaving 10 bases between. The CDR3 has 15 residues. The CDR3 DNA follows: TGCGCCAGCAGCTTGGAGGCTACTAGCTCCTACGAGCAGTACTTC. It encodes CASSLEATSSYEQYF.

This chain uses TRBV30 with TRBJ1-2; D gene uncertain. This CDR3 region has 10 residues. The germline V and J ends were trimmed by 4 bases and 4 bases, with 4 bases remaining between them. The V gene's germline CDR1 is GTSNPN and CDR2 SVGIG (reference sequence). CDR3 in amino acids: CAWKAYGYTF. For the CDR3, the DNA is TGTGCCTGGAAAGCCTATGGCTACACCTTC.

This chain links TRBV9 with TRBJ2-7, with 8 bases that match TRBD1. Per germline, CDR1 SGDLS and CDR2 YYNGEE. There are 14 residues in the CDR3. V shed 3 bases, J shed 5 bases, and the junction held 7 bases outside the gene matches. CDR3 sequence: CASSAWTGSDEQYF. In nucleotides, the CDR3 is TGTGCCAGCAGCGCTTGGACAGGGAGCGACGAGCAGTACTTC.

The chain couples TRBV5-1 to TRBJ2-7, with 8 nucleotides matching TRBD2. Germline CDR1 and CDR2: SGHRS and YFSETQ. Trimming at V came to 4 bases and at J to 3 bases, leaving 9 bases not matched to a gene. This CDR3 contains 15 residues. This CDR3 is CASSPSGLPLYEQYF. The CDR3 DNA sequence: TGCGCCAGCAGCCCTAGCGGGCTTCCCCTCTACGAGCAGTACTTC.

This clone turned up a few times. The J gene is TRBJ2-1, the V gene TRBV7-2; D call uncertain. The CDR3 covers 12 residues. Germline CDR1 and CDR2: SGHTA and FQGNSA. Deletions cut 5 bases from V and 9 bases from J, with 11 bases between. The CDR3 sequence is CASSPAVGEQFF. CDR3 sequence (DNA): TGTGCCAGCAGCCCGGCGGTTGGTGAGCAGTTCTTC. Supplemented by reference TRBV7-2 and TRBJ2-1, the full variable domain reads GAGVSQSPSNKVTEKGKDVELRCDPISGHTALYWYRQSLGQGLEFLIYFQGNSAPDKSGLPSDRFSAERTGGSVSTLTIQRTQQEDSAVYLCASSPAVGEQFFGPGTRLTVL.

This clone was observed at least ten times. The V gene is TRBV5-4, the J gene TRBJ1-1; 9 nucleotides match TRBD1. CDR3 size: 18 residues. The germline V gene encodes CDR1 SGHNT and CDR2 YYREEE (reference sequence). The V and J ends lost 2 bases and 4 bases, in that order; junction bases with no gene match: 15. CDR3 residues: CASSFHPINWDRATEAFF. DNA for the CDR3: TGTGCCAGCAGCTTTCATCCGATTAATTGGGACAGGGCCACTGAAGCTTTCTTT.

This chain uses TRBV10-3 with TRBJ2-3; D remains unclear. Germline-derived CDR1 and CDR2 are ENHRY and SYGVKD. Deletions cut 11 bases from V and 2 bases from J, with 8 bases between. The CDR3 has 11 amino acids. This CDR3 reads CASKNTDTQYF. The CDR3 DNA reads TGTGCCTCTAAGAACACAGATACGCAGTATTTT.

The rearrangement links TRBV2 to TRBJ2-1; D may be TRBD1 (6 bases). The CDR3 covers 13 residues. The germline V and J ends were trimmed by 5 bases and 5 bases, with 10 bases remaining between them. The germline gives CDR1 SNHLY, CDR2 FYNNEI. DNA for the CDR3: TGTGCCAGCAGTAGGAGACAGGACAATGAGCAGTTCTTC. Translation: CASSRRQDNEQFF.

V and J are TRBV5-6 and TRBJ2-7; no clear D gene. CDR1 is SGHDT, CDR2 YYEEEE, per germline. Trimming shortened V by 0 bases and J by 11 bases, and 18 bases separated the two germline ends. CDR3 length equals 14 residues. For the CDR3, the DNA is TGTGCCAGCAGCTTGGCAGATGTTAAAGCGAGAAAGTACTTC. Translated: CASSLADVKARKYF.

The chain couples TRBV6-6 to TRBJ1-1; 8 nucleotides align to TRBD1. Germline CDR1 MNHNY, CDR2 SVGAGI (reference sequence). Trimming cost V 6 bases and J 1 base; bases outside gene matches: 10. The CDR3 length is 16 residues. The CDR3 is CASSPWSGGANTEAFF. CDR3 nucleotides: TGTGCCAGCAGCCCCTGGTCAGGGGGCGCGAACACTGAAGCTTTCTTT.

The CDR3 protein is CASSLESEAFF. In DNA form, the CDR3 reads TGTGCCAGCAGCCTCGAGTCTGAAGCTTTCTTT. The gene calls are TRBV11-2 and TRBJ1-1; the D is unclear. Germline lookup yields CDR1 SGHAT and CDR2 FQNNGV. Trimming stripped 5 bases from V and 6 bases from J, with 7 bases between. The CDR3 is 11 residues long.

The gene calls are TRBV5-1 and TRBJ2-5, with 9 bases that match TRBD1. Germline V CDR1 and CDR2: SGHRS, YFSETQ. Trimming took 0 bases from V and 5 from J; bases not matched to a gene: 5. This CDR3 region has 15 residues. The CDR3 protein is CASSLGDRVLETQYF. The CDR3 bases are TGCGCCAGCAGCTTGGGGGACAGGGTCTTGGAGACCCAGTACTTC.

This clone was picked up a small number of times. The gene calls are TRBV14 and TRBJ1-4; D is uncertain. Germline-derived CDR1 and CDR2 are SGHDN and FVKESK. The CDR3 totals 15 residues. V was cut by 4 bases and J by 8 bases, with 17 bases left in between. The chain's CDR3 is CASSLGRGFREKLFF. As DNA, the CDR3 is TGTGCCAGCAGCCTCGGTAGAGGGTTTCGCGAAAAACTGTTTTTT.

This chain connects TRBV2 to TRBJ2-7; TRBD1 agrees at 9 bases. After removal of 3 bases from V and 1 base from J, the junction contained 4 bases not matched to a gene. Germline V gene data show CDR1 as SNHLY and CDR2 as FYNNEI. The CDR3 is 15 residues long. CDR3 DNA: TGTGCCAGCAGTGAGGGACAGGGAAGTTCCTACGAGCAGTACTTC. Translation gives CASSEGQGSSYEQYF.